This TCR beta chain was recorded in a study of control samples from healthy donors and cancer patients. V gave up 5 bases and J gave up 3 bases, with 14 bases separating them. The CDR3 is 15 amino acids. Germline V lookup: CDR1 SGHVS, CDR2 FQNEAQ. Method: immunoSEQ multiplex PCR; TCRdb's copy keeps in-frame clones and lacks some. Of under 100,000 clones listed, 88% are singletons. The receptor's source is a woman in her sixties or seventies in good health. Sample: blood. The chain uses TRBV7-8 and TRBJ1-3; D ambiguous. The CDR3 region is CASSVLRAGGNTIYF. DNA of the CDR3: TGTGCCAGCAGCGTTTTGAGGGCAGGTGGAAACACCATATATTTT.